This T cell receptor beta chain is drawn from a study of blood T cell repertoires in COVID-19. Study-wide background: Sites across the United States, Italy and Spain contributed samples from acute and convalescent COVID-19. Sources were T cells, B-cell-depleted T cells, or PBMCs; the material itself was cDNA or gDNA.

CDR1 and CDR2 from the germline V gene are SGDLS and YYNGEE. With V trimmed by 0 bases and J by 8 bases, 2 bases remained unmatched. The length of the CDR3 is 14 residues. TCRdb's table, derived via immunoSEQ multiplex PCR, lists solely in-frame clones and lacks some. The sample shows 180,000 or so clones, 80% to 85% of them seen only once. This receptor was obtained from a woman in her 70s with COVID-19, enrolled during active disease. V is TRBV9 and J is TRBJ2-1, with 10 positions matching TRBD1. The sample was peripheral blood. The CDR3 protein is CASSVVTGGDEQFF. The CDR3 DNA reads as TGTGCCAGCAGCGTAGTGACAGGGGGCGATGAGCAGTTCTTC.